This T cell receptor beta chain emerged from a study of T cells in Graves' hyperthyroidism and ophthalmopathy. Study findings and constraints: Blood also held most thyroid clonotypes expanded beyond 0.001.

Many counts were recorded for this clonotype. Its target is not known. Amplification of TCR beta CDR3 regions used RNA as the template. In the first-round RT-PCR of the TCR CDR3, the HTBI primer set was used. TCRdb fed the multiplex PCR reads into MiXCR, producing one record per CDR3 protein. This table has around 190,000 distinct CDR3 sequences, over 15% appearing once. This sequence originates from a woman aged 45-65 years with Graves' hyperthyroidism. What was sequenced was blood.

The CDR3: CASSGGRAADTQYF. DNA for the CDR3: TGTGCCAGCAGCGGGGGGCGGGCGGCAGATACGCAGTATTTT. The chain recombines TRBV7-2 with TRBJ2-3; either TRBD1 or TRBD2 may fit D (6 bases each). CDR1 is SGHTA and CDR2 is FQGNSA in the germline V gene. Between the trimmed V and J ends, which lost 5 bases and 4 bases, there was a span of 13 bases. This CDR3 contains 14 residues. Full variable domain (rest looked up from reference TRBV7-2 and TRBJ2-3): GAGVSQSPSNKVTEKGKDVELRCDPISGHTALYWYRQSLGQGLEFLIYFQGNSAPDKSGLPSDRFSAERTGGSVSTLTIQRTQQEDSAVYLCASSGGRAADTQYFGPGTRLTVL.